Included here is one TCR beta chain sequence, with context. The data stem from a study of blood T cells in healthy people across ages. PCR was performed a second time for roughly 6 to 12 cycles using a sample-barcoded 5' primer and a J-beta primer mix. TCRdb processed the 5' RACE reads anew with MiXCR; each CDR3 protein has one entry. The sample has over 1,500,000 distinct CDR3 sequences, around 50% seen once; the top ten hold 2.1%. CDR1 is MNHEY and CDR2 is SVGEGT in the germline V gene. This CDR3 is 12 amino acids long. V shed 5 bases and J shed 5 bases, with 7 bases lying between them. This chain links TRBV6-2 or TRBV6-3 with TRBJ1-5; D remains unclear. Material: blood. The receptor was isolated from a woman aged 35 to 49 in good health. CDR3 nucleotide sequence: TGTGCCAGCAGTATATGGGATCAGCCCCAGCATTTT. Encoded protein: CASSIWDQPQHF.